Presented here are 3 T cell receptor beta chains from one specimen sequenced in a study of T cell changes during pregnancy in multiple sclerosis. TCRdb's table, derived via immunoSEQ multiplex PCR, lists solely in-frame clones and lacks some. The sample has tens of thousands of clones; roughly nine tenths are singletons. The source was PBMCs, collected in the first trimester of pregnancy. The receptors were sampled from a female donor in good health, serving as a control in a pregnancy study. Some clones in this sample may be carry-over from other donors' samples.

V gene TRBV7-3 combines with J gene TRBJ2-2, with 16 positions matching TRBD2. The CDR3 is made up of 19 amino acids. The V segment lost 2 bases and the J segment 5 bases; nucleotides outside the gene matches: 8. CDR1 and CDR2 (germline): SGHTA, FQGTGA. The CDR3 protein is CASSLAPGLAGGLTGELFF. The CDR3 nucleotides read TGTGCCAGCAGCTTAGCCCCGGGACTAGCGGGAGGGCTTACCGGGGAGCTGTTTTTT.

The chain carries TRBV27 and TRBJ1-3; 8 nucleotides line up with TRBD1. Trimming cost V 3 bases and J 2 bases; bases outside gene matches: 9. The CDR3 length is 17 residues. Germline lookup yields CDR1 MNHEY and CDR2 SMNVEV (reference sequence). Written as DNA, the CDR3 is TGTGCCAGCAGTTTGAACCCCTTGACAGGGGCTGGAAACACCATATATTTT. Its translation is CASSLNPLTGAGNTIYF.

The CDR3 protein is CASGRGTPYEQYF. In DNA form, the CDR3 reads TGTGCCAGCGGACGCGGGACCCCCTACGAGCAGTACTTC. The chain combines TRBV27 with TRBJ2-7, with D possibly matching TRBD2 (6 bases). This CDR3 contains 13 residues. V lost 8 bases and J lost 2, with 13 bases in between. Germline CDR1 MNHEY, CDR2 SMNVEV (reference sequence).